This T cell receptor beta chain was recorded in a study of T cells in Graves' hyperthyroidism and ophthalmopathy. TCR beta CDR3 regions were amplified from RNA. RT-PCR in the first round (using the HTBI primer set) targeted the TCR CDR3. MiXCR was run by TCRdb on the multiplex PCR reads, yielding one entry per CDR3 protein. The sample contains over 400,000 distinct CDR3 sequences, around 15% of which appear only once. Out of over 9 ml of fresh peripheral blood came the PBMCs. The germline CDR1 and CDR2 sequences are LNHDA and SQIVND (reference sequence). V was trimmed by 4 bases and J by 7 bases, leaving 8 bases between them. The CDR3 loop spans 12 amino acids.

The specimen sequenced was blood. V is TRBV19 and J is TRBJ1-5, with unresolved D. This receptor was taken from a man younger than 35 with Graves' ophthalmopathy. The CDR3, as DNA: TGTGCCAGTAGTACAGCGGAGCAGCCCCAGCATTTT. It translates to CASSTAEQPQHF.